This section outlines one T cell receptor beta chain sequence together with its context. The CDR3 consists of 13 residues. Looked up from germline, CDR1 is MNHEY and CDR2 is SMNVEV (reference sequence). With 3 bases removed from V and 10 bases from J, the gap between germline ends came to 13 bases. These data come from a study of technical replicates of blood from several donors. The data were produced by immunoSEQ multiplex PCR, yet TCRdb's version contains in-frame clones alone and is incomplete. The data hold about 61,000 clones, with more than 70% observed a single time. The gene calls are TRBV27 and TRBJ2-1; tentatively, D is TRBD2 (6 bases). Sequencing input: PBMCs. The receptor's source is a human donor in good health. Some clones in this sample may be carry-over from other donors' samples. The CDR3 spells CASSFSRGREQFF. As DNA, the CDR3 is TGTGCCAGCAGTTTTTCGCGAGGGAGGGAGCAGTTCTTC.